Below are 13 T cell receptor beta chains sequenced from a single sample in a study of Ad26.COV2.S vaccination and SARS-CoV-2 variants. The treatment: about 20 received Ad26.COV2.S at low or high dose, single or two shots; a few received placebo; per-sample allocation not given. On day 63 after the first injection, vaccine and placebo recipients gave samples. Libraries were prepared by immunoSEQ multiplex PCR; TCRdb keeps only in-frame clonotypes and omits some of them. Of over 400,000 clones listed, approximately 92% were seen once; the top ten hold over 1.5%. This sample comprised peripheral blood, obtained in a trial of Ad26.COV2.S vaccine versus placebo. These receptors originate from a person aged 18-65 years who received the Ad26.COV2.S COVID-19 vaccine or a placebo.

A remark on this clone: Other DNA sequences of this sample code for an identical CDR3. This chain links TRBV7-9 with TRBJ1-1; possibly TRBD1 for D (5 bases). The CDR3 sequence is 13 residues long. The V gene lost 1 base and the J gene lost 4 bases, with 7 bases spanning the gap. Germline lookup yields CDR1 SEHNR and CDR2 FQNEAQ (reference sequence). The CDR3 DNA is TGTGCCAGCAGCTTAGGGGGGACCACTGAAGCTTTCTTT. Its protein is CASSLGGTTEAFF.

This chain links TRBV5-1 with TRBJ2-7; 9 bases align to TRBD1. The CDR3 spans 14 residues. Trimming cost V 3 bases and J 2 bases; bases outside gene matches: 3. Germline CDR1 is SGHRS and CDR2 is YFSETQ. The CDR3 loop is CASSSGQGTYEQYF. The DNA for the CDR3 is TGCGCCAGCAGCTCTGGACAGGGGACCTACGAGCAGTACTTC.

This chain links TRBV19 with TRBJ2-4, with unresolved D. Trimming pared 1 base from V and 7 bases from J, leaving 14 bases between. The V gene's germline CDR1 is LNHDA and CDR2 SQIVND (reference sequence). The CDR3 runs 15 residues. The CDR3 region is CASSIAVIKGNIQYF. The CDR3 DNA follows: TGTGCCAGTAGTATAGCAGTAATAAAGGGTAACATTCAGTACTTC.

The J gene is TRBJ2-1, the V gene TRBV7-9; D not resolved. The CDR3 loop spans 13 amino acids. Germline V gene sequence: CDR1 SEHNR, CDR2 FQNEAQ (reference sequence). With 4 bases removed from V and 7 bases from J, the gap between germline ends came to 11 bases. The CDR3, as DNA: TGTGCCAGCAGCTCGGCCCTGGGGAATGAGCAGTTCTTC. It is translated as CASSSALGNEQFF.

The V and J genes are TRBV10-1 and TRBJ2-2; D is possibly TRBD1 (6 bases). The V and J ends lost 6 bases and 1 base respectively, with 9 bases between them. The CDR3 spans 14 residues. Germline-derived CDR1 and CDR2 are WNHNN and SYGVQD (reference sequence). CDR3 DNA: TGCGCCAGCAGCGGACAGAGGAACACCGGGGAGCTGTTTTTT. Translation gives CASSGQRNTGELFF.

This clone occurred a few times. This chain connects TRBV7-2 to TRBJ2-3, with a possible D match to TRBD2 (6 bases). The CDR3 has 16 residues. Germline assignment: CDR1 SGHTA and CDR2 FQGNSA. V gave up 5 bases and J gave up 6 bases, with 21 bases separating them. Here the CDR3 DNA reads TGTGCCAGCAGCCTAGGTCCGGGACTTCGAGGGGATACGCAGTATTTT. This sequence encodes CASSLGPGLRGDTQYF.

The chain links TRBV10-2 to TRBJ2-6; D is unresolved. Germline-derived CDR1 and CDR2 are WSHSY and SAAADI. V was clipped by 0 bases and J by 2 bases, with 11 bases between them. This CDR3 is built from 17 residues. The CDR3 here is CASSESRPSAGANVLTF. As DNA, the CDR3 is TGCGCCAGCAGTGAGTCTCGGCCAAGTGCTGGGGCCAACGTCCTGACTTTC.

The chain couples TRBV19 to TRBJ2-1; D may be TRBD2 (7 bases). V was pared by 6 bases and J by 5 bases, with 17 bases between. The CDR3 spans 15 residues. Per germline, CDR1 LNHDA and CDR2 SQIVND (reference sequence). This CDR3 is CASSQLGGGDNEQFF. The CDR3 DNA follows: TGTGCCAGTAGCCAGCTAGGGGGGGGTGACAATGAGCAGTTCTTC.

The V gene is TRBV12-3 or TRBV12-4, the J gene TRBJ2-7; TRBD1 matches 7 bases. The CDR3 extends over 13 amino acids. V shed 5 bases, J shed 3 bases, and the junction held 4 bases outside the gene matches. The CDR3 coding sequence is TGTGCCAGCAGTGTCCGGACAGGCTACGAGCAGTACTTC. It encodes CASSVRTGYEQYF.

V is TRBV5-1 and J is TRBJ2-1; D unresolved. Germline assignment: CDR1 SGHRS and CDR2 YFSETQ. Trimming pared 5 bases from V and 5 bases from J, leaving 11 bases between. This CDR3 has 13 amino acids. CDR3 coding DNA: TGCGCCAGCAGTGTATTCTCAGACAATGAGCAGTTCTTC. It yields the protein CASSVFSDNEQFF.

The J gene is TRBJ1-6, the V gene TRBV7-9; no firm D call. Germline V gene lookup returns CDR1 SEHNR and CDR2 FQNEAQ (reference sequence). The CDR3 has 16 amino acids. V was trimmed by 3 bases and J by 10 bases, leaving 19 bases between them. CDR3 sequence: CASSLERLRTRSPLHF. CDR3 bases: TGTGCCAGCAGCTTGGAAAGGCTACGAACCCGGTCACCCCTCCACTTT.

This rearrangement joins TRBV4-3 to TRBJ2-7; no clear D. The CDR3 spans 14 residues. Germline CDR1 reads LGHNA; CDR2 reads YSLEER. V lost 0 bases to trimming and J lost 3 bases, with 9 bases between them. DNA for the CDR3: TGCGCCAGCAGCCAAGAGTTGGGGAACTACGAGCAGTACTTC. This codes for CASSQELGNYEQYF.

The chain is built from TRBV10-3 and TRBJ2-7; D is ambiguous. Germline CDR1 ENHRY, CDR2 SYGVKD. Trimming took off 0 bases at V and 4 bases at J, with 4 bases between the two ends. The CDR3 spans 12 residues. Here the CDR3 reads CAISESTYEQYF. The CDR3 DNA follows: TGTGCCATCAGTGAGTCAACTTACGAGCAGTACTTC.